The 11 T cell receptor beta chains given below trace back to one sample, sequenced in a study of glioma-infiltrating T cells after dendritic cell vaccination. Only in-frame clones appear in the TCRdb table, and some are missing; sequencing was by immunoSEQ multiplex PCR. The table records roughly 80,000 clones, roughly 90% of them present only once. Material: blood, obtained before dendritic cell vaccination. These receptors were obtained from a human donor with glioblastoma.

The genes are TRBV4-1 and TRBJ1-5, with TRBD1 matching over 7 bases. Per germline, CDR1 MGHRA and CDR2 YSYEKL. J was trimmed by 3 bases and V by 4 bases; bases with no gene match: 3. There are 14 residues in the CDR3. The CDR3 here is CASSPTGINQPQHF. The CDR3 bases are TGCGCCAGCAGCCCGACAGGGATCAATCAGCCCCAGCATTTT.

The rearrangement joins TRBV30 to TRBJ2-1; 9 nucleotides line up with TRBD2. The germline CDR1 and CDR2 sequences are GTSNPN and SVGIG (reference sequence). J lost 7 bases, V lost 0 bases, and 10 bases had no gene match. The CDR3 is 16 residues long. The DNA of the CDR3 is TGTGCCTGGAGTGTAAAGTCTAGCGGGATCGTTAATGAGCAGTTCTTC. It codes for CAWSVKSSGIVNEQFF.

This chain links TRBV19 with TRBJ1-1; 10 nucleotides align to TRBD1. Germline V lookup: CDR1 LNHDA, CDR2 SQIVND (reference sequence). J lost 1 base, V lost 6 bases, and 2 bases had no gene match. CDR3 length: 14 amino acids. As DNA, the CDR3 is TGTGCCAGTAGAGACAGGGGGCGGAACACTGAAGCTTTCTTT. Translating it yields CASRDRGRNTEAFF.

This clone was seen just once. The rearrangement joins TRBV25-1 to TRBJ1-1; D might be TRBD1 (6 bases). Per germline, CDR1 MGHDK and CDR2 SYGVNS. Trimming stripped 4 bases from V and 4 bases from J, with 13 bases between. The CDR3 has 14 residues. The CDR3 sequence is CASSAGTHLTEAFF. For the CDR3, the DNA is TGTGCCAGCAGTGCCGGGACACACCTCACTGAAGCTTTCTTT.

The chain uses TRBV5-1 and TRBJ2-3, with 11 positions matching TRBD2. After removal of 0 bases from V and 3 bases from J, the junction contained 6 bases not matched to a gene. The CDR3 length is 17 residues. Germline V gene lookup returns CDR1 SGHRS and CDR2 YFSETQ. CDR3 protein: CASSLDDTSGSTDTQYF. CDR3 coding DNA: TGCGCCAGCAGCTTGGACGATACTAGCGGGAGTACAGATACGCAGTATTTT.

J is TRBJ1-5 and V is TRBV2, with D perhaps matching TRBD1 (6 bases). Germline lookup yields CDR1 SNHLY and CDR2 FYNNEI. Trimming took off 5 bases at V and 3 bases at J, with 11 bases between the two ends. This CDR3 comprises 14 residues. The CDR3 is CASSQGLINQPQHF. For the CDR3, the DNA is TGTGCCAGCAGTCAGGGGCTGATCAATCAGCCCCAGCATTTT.

The chain employs TRBV2 and TRBJ2-4; a possible D gene is TRBD2 (6 bases). In germline, CDR1 is SNHLY, CDR2 FYNNEI. The CDR3 length is 12 residues. The V and J ends lost 5 bases and 5 bases respectively, with 7 bases between them. Here the CDR3 reads CASSLAQNIQYF. The CDR3 nucleotides are TGTGCCAGCAGTCTAGCGCAAAACATTCAGTACTTC.

This chain joins TRBV19 and TRBJ1-3; D is possibly TRBD1 (5 bases). V lost 8 bases, J lost 0 bases, and 11 bases lay in between. The V gene's germline CDR1 is LNHDA and CDR2 SQIVND (reference sequence). This CDR3 spans 14 amino acids. The CDR3 nucleotides read TGTGCCAGTGGTACAGGTTCCTCTGGAAACACCATATATTTT. Its translation is CASGTGSSGNTIYF.

This clone occurred a few times. Mismatch with germline at one junction end may stem from a read error. The V gene is TRBV7-7, the J gene TRBJ2-1; the D gene is possibly TRBD2 (5 bases). This CDR3 spans 15 amino acids. Germline V gene data show CDR1 as SSHAT and CDR2 as FNYEAQ (reference sequence). DNA for the CDR3: TGTGCTAGCAGCCCCGGTAGTCCCCGAGGGAATGAGCAGTTCTTC. It yields the protein CASSPGSPRGNEQFF.

The J gene is TRBJ2-7, the V gene TRBV9, with TRBD2 identical over 11 bases. V was clipped by 0 bases and J by 1 base; unmatched bases: 3. The CDR3 totals 16 residues. CDR1 is SGDLS and CDR2 is YYNGEE in the germline V gene. The CDR3 DNA is TGTGCCAGCAGCGTAGGGACTAGCGGGTATTCCTACGAGCAGTACTTC. It encodes CASSVGTSGYSYEQYF.

The gene calls are TRBV4-1 and TRBJ1-1; D unclear. Germline loops: CDR1 MGHRA, CDR2 YSYEKL. The CDR3 runs to 14 residues. V was shortened by 1 base and J by 0 bases, with 6 bases between the two germline ends. The DNA for the CDR3 is TGCGCCAGCAGCCAAGGGCGGATGAACACTGAAGCTTTCTTT. Translation: CASSQGRMNTEAFF.